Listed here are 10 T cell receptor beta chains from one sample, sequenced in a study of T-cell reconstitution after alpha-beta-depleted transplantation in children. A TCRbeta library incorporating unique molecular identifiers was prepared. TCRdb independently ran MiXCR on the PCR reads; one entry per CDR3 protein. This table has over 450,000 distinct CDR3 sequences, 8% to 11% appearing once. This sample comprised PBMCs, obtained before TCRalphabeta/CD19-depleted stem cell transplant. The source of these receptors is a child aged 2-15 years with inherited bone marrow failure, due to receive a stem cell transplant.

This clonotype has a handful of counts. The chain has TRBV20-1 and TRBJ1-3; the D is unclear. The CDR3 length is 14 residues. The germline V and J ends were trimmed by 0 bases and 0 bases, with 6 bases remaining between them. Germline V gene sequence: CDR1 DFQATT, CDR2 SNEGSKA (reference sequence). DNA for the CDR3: TGCAGTGCTAGAGATCAAACCTCTGGAAACACCATATATTTT. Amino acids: CSARDQTSGNTIYF.

This CDR3 is CASSPGLEGTDTQYF. The DNA of the CDR3 is TGTGCCAGCAGCCCAGGACTAGAGGGAACAGATACGCAGTATTTT. The V call is TRBV5-4, the J call TRBJ2-3; 7 bases align to TRBD2. J gave up 3 bases and V 4 bases, and 8 bases lay outside the gene matches. Germline CDR1 is SGHNT and CDR2 is YYREEE (reference sequence). This CDR3 comprises 15 residues.

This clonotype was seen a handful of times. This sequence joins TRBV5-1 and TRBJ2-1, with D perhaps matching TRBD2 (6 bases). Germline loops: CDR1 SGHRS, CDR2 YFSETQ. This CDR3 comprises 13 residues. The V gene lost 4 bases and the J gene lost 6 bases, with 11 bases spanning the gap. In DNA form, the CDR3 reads TGCGCCAGCAGCGCCGGGGGTGGCAATGAGCAGTTCTTC. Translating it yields CASSAGGGNEQFF.

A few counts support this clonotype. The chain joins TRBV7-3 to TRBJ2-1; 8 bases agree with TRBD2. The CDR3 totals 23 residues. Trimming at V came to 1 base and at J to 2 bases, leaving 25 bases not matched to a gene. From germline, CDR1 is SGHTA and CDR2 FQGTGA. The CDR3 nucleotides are TGTGCCAGCAGCTTAAGTCCCACAACTCCGGGACTAGGGGCCTGGGGGACCTACAATGAGCAGTTCTTC. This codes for CASSLSPTTPGLGAWGTYNEQFF.

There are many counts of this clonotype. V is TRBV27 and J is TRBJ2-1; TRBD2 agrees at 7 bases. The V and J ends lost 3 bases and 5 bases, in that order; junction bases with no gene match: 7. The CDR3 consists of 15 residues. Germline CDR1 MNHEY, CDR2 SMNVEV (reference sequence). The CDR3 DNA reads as TGTGCCAGCAGTTTTCTAAGCGGGATCGACAATGAGCAGTTCTTC. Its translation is CASSFLSGIDNEQFF.

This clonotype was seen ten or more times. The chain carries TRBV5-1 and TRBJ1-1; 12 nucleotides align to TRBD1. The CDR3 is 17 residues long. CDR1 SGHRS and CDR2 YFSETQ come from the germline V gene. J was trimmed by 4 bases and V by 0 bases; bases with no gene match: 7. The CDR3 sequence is CASSLGPGQGASTEAFF. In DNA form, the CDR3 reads TGCGCCAGCAGCTTGGGTCCGGGACAGGGGGCGAGCACTGAAGCTTTCTTT.

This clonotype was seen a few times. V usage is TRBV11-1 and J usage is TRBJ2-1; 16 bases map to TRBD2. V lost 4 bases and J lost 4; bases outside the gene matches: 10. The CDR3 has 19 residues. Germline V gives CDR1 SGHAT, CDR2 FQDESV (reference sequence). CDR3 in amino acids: CASSSQTGTSGRAYNEQFF. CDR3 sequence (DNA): TGTGCCAGCAGCTCACAAACCGGGACTAGCGGGAGGGCTTACAATGAGCAGTTCTTC. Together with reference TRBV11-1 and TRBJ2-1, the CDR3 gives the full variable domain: EAEVAQSPRYKITEKSQAVAFWCDPISGHATLYWYRQILGQGPELLVQFQDESVVDDSQLPKDRFSAERLKGVDSTLKIQPAELGDSAMYLCASSSQTGTSGRAYNEQFFGPGTRLTVL.

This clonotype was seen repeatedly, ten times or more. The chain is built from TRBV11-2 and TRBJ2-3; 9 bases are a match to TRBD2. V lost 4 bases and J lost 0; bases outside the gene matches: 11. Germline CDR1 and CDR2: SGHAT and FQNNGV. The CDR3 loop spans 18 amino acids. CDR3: CASSSTSGRSSSTDTQYF. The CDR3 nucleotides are TGTGCCAGCAGCTCGACCAGCGGGAGGTCCTCAAGCACAGATACGCAGTATTTT.

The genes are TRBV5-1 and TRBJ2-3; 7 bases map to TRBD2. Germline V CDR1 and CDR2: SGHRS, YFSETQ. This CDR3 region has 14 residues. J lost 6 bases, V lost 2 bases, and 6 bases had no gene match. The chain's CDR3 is CASSLGILADTQYF. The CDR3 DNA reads TGCGCCAGCAGCTTAGGGATACTAGCGGATACGCAGTATTTT.

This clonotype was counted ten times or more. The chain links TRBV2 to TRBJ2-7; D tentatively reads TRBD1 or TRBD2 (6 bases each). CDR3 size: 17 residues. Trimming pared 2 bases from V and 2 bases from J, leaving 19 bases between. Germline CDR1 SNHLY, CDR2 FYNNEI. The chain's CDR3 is CASSENGGGGGPYEQYF. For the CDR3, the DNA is TGTGCCAGCAGTGAAAACGGTGGAGGGGGAGGACCCTACGAGCAGTACTTC.